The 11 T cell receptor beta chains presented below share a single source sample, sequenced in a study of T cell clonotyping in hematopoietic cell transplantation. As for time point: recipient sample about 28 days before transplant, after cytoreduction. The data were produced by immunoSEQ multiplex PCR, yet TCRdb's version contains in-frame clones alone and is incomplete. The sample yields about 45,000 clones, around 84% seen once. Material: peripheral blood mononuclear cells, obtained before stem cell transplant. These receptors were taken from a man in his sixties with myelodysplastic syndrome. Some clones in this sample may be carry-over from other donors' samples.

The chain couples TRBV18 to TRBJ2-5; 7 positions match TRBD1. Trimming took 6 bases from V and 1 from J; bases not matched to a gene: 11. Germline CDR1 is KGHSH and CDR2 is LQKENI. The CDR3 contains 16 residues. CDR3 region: CASSGDRVVSQETQYF. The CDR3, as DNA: TGTGCCAGCTCCGGTGACAGGGTGGTGTCCCAAGAGACCCAGTACTTC.

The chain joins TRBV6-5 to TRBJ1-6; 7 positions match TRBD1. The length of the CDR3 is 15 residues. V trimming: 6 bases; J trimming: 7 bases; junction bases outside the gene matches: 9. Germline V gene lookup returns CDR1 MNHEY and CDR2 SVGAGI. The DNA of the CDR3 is TGTGCCAGCAGAGGCGAGGGGGCTTTAAATTCACCCCTCCACTTT. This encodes CASRGEGALNSPLHF.

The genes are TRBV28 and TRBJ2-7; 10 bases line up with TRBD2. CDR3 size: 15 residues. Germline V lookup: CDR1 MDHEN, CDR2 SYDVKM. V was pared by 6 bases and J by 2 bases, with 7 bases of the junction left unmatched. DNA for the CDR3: TGTGCCAGCAGGGCTAGCGGGGGCCCCGCCTACGAGCAGTACTTC. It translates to CASRASGGPAYEQYF.

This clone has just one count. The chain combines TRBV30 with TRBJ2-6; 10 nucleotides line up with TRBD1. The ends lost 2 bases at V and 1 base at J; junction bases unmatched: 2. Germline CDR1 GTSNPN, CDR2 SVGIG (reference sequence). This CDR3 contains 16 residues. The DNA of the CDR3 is TGTGCCTGGAGTCGGGGACAGGGGTCTGGGGCCAACGTCCTGACTTTC. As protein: CAWSRGQGSGANVLTF.

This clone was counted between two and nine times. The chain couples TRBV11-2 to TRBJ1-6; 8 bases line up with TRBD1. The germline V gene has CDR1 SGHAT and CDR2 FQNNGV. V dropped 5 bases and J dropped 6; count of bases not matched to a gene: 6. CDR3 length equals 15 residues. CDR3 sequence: CASSIRTGLNSPLHF. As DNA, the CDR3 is TGTGCCAGCAGCATAAGGACAGGGCTTAATTCACCCCTCCACTTT.

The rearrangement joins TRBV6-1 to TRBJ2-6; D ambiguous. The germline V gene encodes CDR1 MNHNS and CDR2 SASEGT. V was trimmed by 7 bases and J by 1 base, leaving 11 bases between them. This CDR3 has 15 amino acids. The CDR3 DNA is TGTGCCAGCACACGATTAATATCTGGGGCCAACGTCCTGACTTTC. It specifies CASTRLISGANVLTF.

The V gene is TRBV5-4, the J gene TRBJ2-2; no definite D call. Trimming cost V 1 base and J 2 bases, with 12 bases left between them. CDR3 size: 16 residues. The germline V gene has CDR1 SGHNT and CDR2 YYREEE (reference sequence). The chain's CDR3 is CASSLWAAGNTGELFF. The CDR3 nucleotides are TGTGCCAGCAGCTTGTGGGCAGCCGGTAACACCGGGGAGCTGTTTTTT.

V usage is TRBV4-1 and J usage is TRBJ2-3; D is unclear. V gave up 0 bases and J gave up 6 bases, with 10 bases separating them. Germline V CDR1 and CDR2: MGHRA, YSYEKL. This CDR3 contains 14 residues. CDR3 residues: CASSQERPGDTQYF. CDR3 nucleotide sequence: TGCGCCAGCAGCCAAGAGCGGCCAGGCGATACGCAGTATTTT.

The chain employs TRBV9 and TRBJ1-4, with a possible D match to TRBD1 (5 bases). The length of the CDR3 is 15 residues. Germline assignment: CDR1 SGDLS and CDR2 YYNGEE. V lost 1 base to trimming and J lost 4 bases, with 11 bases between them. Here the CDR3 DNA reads TGTGCCAGCAGCGTAACGCAGGGAAATAATGAAAAACTGTTTTTT. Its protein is CASSVTQGNNEKLFF.

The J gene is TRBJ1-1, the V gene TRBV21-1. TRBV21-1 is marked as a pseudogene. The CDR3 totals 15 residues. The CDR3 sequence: CASSRVQSPNTEAFF. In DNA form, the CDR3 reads TGTGCCAGCAGCAGGGTCCAGAGTCCGAACACTGAAGCTTTCTTT.

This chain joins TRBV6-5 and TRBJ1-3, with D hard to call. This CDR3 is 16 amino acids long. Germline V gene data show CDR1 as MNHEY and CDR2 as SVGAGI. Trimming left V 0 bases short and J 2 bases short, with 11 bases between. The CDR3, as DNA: TGTGCCAGCAGTTACTCGGGCAGTAGTCCTGGAAACACCATATATTTT. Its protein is CASSYSGSSPGNTIYF.